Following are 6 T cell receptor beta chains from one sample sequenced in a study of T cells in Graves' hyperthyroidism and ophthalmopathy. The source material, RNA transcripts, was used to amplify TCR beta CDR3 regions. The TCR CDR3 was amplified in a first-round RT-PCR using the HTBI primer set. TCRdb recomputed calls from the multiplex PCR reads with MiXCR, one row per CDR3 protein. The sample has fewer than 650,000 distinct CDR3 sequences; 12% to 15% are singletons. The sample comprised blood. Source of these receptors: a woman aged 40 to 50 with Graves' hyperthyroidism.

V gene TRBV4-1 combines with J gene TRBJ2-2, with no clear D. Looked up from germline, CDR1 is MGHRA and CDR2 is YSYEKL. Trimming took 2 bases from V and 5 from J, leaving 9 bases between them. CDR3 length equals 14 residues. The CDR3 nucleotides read TGCGCCAGCAGCCAAAACGTGGGAACCGGGGAGCTGTTTTTT. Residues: CASSQNVGTGELFF.

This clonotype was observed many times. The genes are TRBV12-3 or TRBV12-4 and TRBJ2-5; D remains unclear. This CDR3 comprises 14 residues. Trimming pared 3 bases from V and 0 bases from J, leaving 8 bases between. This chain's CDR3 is CASSLLEDQETQYF. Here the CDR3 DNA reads TGTGCCAGCAGTTTGCTAGAGGACCAAGAGACCCAGTACTTC.

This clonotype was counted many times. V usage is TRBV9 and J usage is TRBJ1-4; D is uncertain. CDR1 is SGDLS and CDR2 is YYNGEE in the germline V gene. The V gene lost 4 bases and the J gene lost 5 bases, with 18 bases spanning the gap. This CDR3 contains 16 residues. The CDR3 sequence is CASSPNAGLGNEKLFF. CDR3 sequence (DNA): TGTGCCAGCAGCCCCAACGCGGGGTTGGGGAATGAAAAACTGTTTTTT.

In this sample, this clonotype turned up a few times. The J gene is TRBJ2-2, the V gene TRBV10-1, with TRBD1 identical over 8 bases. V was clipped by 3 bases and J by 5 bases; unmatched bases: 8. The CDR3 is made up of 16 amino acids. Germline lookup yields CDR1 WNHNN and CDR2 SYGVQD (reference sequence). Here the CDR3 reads CASSDTGGVRTGELFF. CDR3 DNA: TGCGCCAGCAGTGACACAGGGGGTGTACGAACCGGGGAGCTGTTTTTT.

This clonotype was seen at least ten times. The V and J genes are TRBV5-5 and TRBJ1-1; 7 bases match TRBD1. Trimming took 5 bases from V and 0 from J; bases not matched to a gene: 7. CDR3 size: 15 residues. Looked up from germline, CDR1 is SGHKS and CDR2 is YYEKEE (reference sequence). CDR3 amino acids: CASRTGRSMNTEAFF. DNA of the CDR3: TGTGCCAGCAGGACAGGGCGCAGTATGAACACTGAAGCTTTCTTT.

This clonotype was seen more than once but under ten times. In DNA, the CDR3 is TGTGCCAGCAGTTTTGCGGGGGCGCCGGATGAGCAGTTCTTC. It yields the protein CASSFAGAPDEQFF. The chain joins TRBV27 to TRBJ2-1; weak D call: TRBD2 (7 bases). The CDR3 runs 14 residues. The V end was cut by 3 bases, the J end by 8 bases, with 14 bases between. Germline V gene data show CDR1 as MNHEY and CDR2 as SMNVEV (reference sequence).